The next 27 T cell receptor beta chains were all read from a single sample in a study of PD-1 blockade in classical Hodgkin lymphoma. Time point given: newly diagnosed, previously untreated cHL patient sample. Magnetic negative selection purified CD4+ T cells from thawed PBMCs. Sequencing was performed with immunoSEQ multiplex PCR; in TCRdb, only in-frame clones are kept and a portion is missing. The data hold 18,000 or so clones, with about 85% observed a single time. What was sequenced was CD4+ T cells from blood. These receptors were taken from a human donor with classical Hodgkin lymphoma.

V and J are TRBV5-1 and TRBJ2-7; D might be TRBD1 (6 bases). This CDR3 contains 16 residues. CDR1 and CDR2 (germline): SGHRS, YFSETQ. V was clipped by 3 bases and J by 6 bases, with 22 bases between them. The DNA for the CDR3 is TGCGCCAGCAGCTCGCAGGGGCCCCCGGTGGAGTCCGAGCAGTACTTC. As protein: CASSSQGPPVESEQYF.

V usage is TRBV5-4 and J usage is TRBJ2-3; D call uncertain. The CDR3 loop spans 13 amino acids. Per germline, CDR1 SGHNT and CDR2 YYREEE (reference sequence). V was cut by 0 bases and J by 11 bases, with 13 bases left in between. The CDR3 DNA reads TGTGCCAGCAGCTTGGCCGCGACCCCGAAGCAGTATTTT. It translates to CASSLAATPKQYF.

The chain uses TRBV4-1 and TRBJ2-7; D possibly matches TRBD1 or TRBD2 (5 bases each). The CDR3 has 12 amino acids. V was pared by 5 bases and J by 2 bases, with 7 bases between. CDR1 and CDR2 from the germline V gene are MGHRA and YSYEKL. The CDR3 DNA follows: TGCGCCAGCAGCGGGACGGCCTACGAGCAGTACTTC. Its protein product is CASSGTAYEQYF.

This chain links TRBV28 with TRBJ2-7; 8 bases are shared with TRBD1. The CDR3 sequence is 14 residues long. Germline CDR1 reads MDHEN; CDR2 reads SYDVKM. J lost 6 bases, V lost 4 bases, and 8 bases had no gene match. This CDR3 is CASSYRDRSFEQYF. For the CDR3, the DNA is TGTGCCAGCAGTTACCGGGACAGGAGTTTCGAGCAGTACTTC.

The chain couples TRBV4-1 to TRBJ2-1; TRBD2 agrees at 14 bases. V shed 6 bases, J shed 12 bases, and the junction held 13 bases outside the gene matches. Germline V CDR1 and CDR2: MGHRA, YSYEKL. The CDR3 covers 16 residues. CDR3 sequence reads: CASRTSGRETDTRQFF. In DNA, the CDR3 is TGCGCCAGCAGGACTAGCGGGAGGGAAACCGACACTAGGCAGTTCTTC.

The chain links TRBV29-1 to TRBJ1-1, with D maybe TRBD1 (5 bases). The germline V and J ends were trimmed by 4 bases and 0 bases, with 9 bases remaining between them. The CDR3 spans 13 residues. Germline CDR1 SQVTM, CDR2 ANQGSEA. The CDR3 here is CSVGTTVNTEAFF. CDR3 sequence (DNA): TGCAGCGTTGGGACGACAGTGAACACTGAAGCTTTCTTT.

The chain carries TRBV15 and TRBJ2-1; tentatively, D is TRBD1 (6 bases). In germline, CDR1 is LNHNV, CDR2 YYDKDF (reference sequence). The CDR3 consists of 15 residues. V shed 5 bases and J shed 0 bases, with 11 bases lying between them. The CDR3 bases are TGTGCCACCAGCGGCGGACAGAGCTCCTACAATGAGCAGTTCTTC. Translating it yields CATSGGQSSYNEQFF. Supplemented by reference TRBV15 and TRBJ2-1, the full variable domain reads DAMVIQNPRYQVTQFGKPVTLSCSQTLNHNVMYWYQQKSSQAPKLLFHYYDKDFNNEADTPDNFQSRRPNTSFCFLDIRSPGLGDTAMYLCATSGGQSSYNEQFFGPGTRLTVL.

The chain recombines TRBV19 with TRBJ1-1, with unresolved D. V was cut by 3 bases and J by 1 base, with 6 bases left in between. The CDR3 runs 13 residues. Germline loops: CDR1 LNHDA, CDR2 SQIVND (reference sequence). The CDR3 here is CASSISQNTEAFF. The DNA of the CDR3 is TGTGCCAGTAGTATTAGCCAGAACACTGAAGCTTTCTTT. Filled out from reference TRBV19 and TRBJ1-1, the complete variable domain reads DGGITQSPKYLFRKEGQNVTLSCEQNLNHDAMYWYRQDPGQGLRLIYYSQIVNDFQKGDIAEGYSVSREKKESFPLTVTSAQKNPTAFYLCASSISQNTEAFFGQGTRLTVV.

This clone was seen only a few times. J is TRBJ1-5 and V is TRBV19; tentative D call: TRBD1 (5 bases). The CDR3 runs 16 residues. Trimming removed 3 bases from V and 1 base from J, with 13 bases in between. Germline assignment: CDR1 LNHDA and CDR2 SQIVND (reference sequence). CDR3 coding DNA: TGTGCCAGTAGTATCTCGATCCAGGGCAGCAATCAGCCCCAGCATTTT. Protein product: CASSISIQGSNQPQHF.

The rearrangement links TRBV6-1 to TRBJ1-2; 7 nucleotides line up with TRBD1. The ends lost 0 bases at V and 4 bases at J; junction bases unmatched: 11. The CDR3 is made up of 17 amino acids. Germline V CDR1 and CDR2: MNHNS, SASEGT. This CDR3 reads CASSEAIVGTAFYGYTF. As DNA, the CDR3 is TGTGCCAGCAGTGAAGCAATAGTTGGGACAGCCTTCTATGGCTACACCTTC.

This chain connects TRBV7-5 to TRBJ2-7; TRBD2 is taken as the D call from the table, unchecked against the DNA. TRBV7-5 is a known pseudogene. The CDR3 covers 12 residues. In DNA, the CDR3 is TGTGCCAGCAGCTTAACTGGCTACGAGCAGTACTTC. It is translated as CASSLTGYEQYF.

The chain employs TRBV7-8 and TRBJ2-2, with D maybe TRBD2 (5 bases). The V gene's germline CDR1 is SGHVS and CDR2 FQNEAQ. V was shortened by 0 bases and J by 4 bases, with 12 bases between the two germline ends. This CDR3 has 16 amino acids. The CDR3 spells CASSLALSRATGELFF. The CDR3, as DNA: TGTGCCAGCAGCTTAGCGCTCTCGAGGGCCACCGGGGAGCTGTTTTTT. Full variable domain (rest looked up from reference TRBV7-8 and TRBJ2-2): GAGVSQSPRYKVAKRGQDVALRCDPISGHVSLFWYQQALGQGPEFLTYFQNEAQLDKSGLPSDRFFAERPEGSVSTLKIQRTQQEDSAVYLCASSLALSRATGELFFGEGSRLTVL.

The V gene is TRBV19, the J gene TRBJ1-3; weak D call: TRBD1 (5 bases). There are 15 residues in the CDR3. Trimming shortened V by 7 bases and J by 3 bases, and 16 bases separated the two germline ends. CDR1 and CDR2 (germline): LNHDA, SQIVND (reference sequence). CDR3 residues: CASIESTGIGNTIYF. The CDR3 DNA is TGTGCCAGTATCGAAAGCACAGGTATTGGAAACACCATATATTTT.

The chain couples TRBV11-2 to TRBJ2-1; no firm D call. V shed 2 bases and J shed 10 bases, with 15 bases lying between them. The CDR3 runs to 14 residues. Germline V gene data show CDR1 as SGHAT and CDR2 as FQNNGV. The CDR3 spells CASSLRSSIEEQFF. DNA for the CDR3: TGTGCCAGCAGCTTACGGTCTAGTATCGAGGAGCAGTTCTTC. Full variable domain (rest looked up from reference TRBV11-2 and TRBJ2-1): EAGVAQSPRYKIIEKRQSVAFWCNPISGHATLYWYQQILGQGPKLLIQFQNNGVVDDSQLPKDRFSAERLKGVDSTLKIQPAKLEDSAVYLCASSLRSSIEEQFFGPGTRLTVL.

The V gene is TRBV7-9, the J gene TRBJ1-5; D is undetermined. The CDR3 covers 14 residues. The V end was cut by 1 base, the J end by 4 bases, with 8 bases between. Germline V gene lookup returns CDR1 SEHNR and CDR2 FQNEAQ (reference sequence). For the CDR3, the DNA is TGTGCCAGCAGCTTAGAGGCGGGAAATCAGCCCCAGCATTTT. Protein sequence: CASSLEAGNQPQHF.

This clone has a single count. The chain carries TRBV11-2 and TRBJ2-4; D is ambiguous. Germline V gives CDR1 SGHAT, CDR2 FQNNGV. Trimming took off 5 bases at V and 1 base at J, with 9 bases between the two ends. CDR3 size: 14 residues. The CDR3 is CASSNTFAKNIQYF. CDR3 in DNA: TGTGCCAGCAGCAACACGTTTGCCAAAAACATTCAGTACTTC. Full variable domain (outside the CDR3, taken from reference TRBV11-2 and TRBJ2-4): EAGVAQSPRYKIIEKRQSVAFWCNPISGHATLYWYQQILGQGPKLLIQFQNNGVVDDSQLPKDRFSAERLKGVDSTLKIQPAKLEDSAVYLCASSNTFAKNIQYFGAGTRLSVL.

This clone is a singleton in its sample. This chain connects TRBV5-1 to TRBJ2-3, with no clear D. Trimming took off 2 bases at V and 3 bases at J, with 7 bases between the two ends. This CDR3 comprises 13 residues. Germline assignment: CDR1 SGHRS and CDR2 YFSETQ. CDR3 amino acids: CASSFTRTDTQYF. The CDR3, as DNA: TGCGCCAGCAGCTTTACGCGGACAGATACGCAGTATTTT. Full variable domain (remainder filled in from reference TRBV5-1 and TRBJ2-3): KAGVTQTPRYLIKTRGQQVTLSCSPISGHRSVSWYQQTPGQGLQFLFEYFSETQRNKGNFPGRFSGRQFSNSRSEMNVSTLELGDSALYLCASSFTRTDTQYFGPGTRLTVL.

V is TRBV5-3 and J is TRBJ2-7; tentative D call: TRBD1 (7 bases). TRBV5-3 is reported as an ORF; its role is uncertain. Trimming left V 2 bases short and J 6 bases short, with 18 bases between. The CDR3 loop spans 15 amino acids. As DNA, the CDR3 is TGTGCCAGAAGCTTTCGACAGGGCGGGACCCTCGAGCAGTACTTC. Translation gives CARSFRQGGTLEQYF.

The genes are TRBV19 and TRBJ2-7, with D perhaps TRBD1 or TRBD2 (5 bases each). The CDR3 runs 12 residues. V was shortened by 6 bases and J by 5 bases, with 11 bases between the two germline ends. Germline V gives CDR1 LNHDA, CDR2 SQIVND (reference sequence). Here the CDR3 DNA reads TGTGCCAGTAGGTCGAAGGGACACGAGCAGTACTTC. This gives the protein CASRSKGHEQYF.

This clone has only a few counts. The same CDR3 can be traced to other DNA sequences in this sample. The chain is built from TRBV19 and TRBJ1-3; D is uncertain. The CDR3 is 11 residues long. Per the germline V gene, CDR1 is LNHDA and CDR2 is SQIVND (reference sequence). V lost 6 bases and J lost 1, with 1 base in between. The DNA of the CDR3 is TGTGCCAGTAGGTCTGGAAACACCATATATTTT. Its translation is CASRSGNTIYF.

The chain links TRBV27 to TRBJ2-2; 9 bases are shared with TRBD1. From germline, CDR1 is MNHEY and CDR2 SMNVEV (reference sequence). There are 17 residues in the CDR3. After removal of 5 bases from V and 2 bases from J, the junction contained 9 bases not matched to a gene. CDR3: CASSHRDRVSNTGELFF. The DNA for the CDR3 is TGTGCCAGCAGTCACCGGGACAGGGTTTCAAACACCGGGGAGCTGTTTTTT.

This sequence joins TRBV19 and TRBJ1-2, with 9 bases lining up with TRBD1. With 4 bases clipped from V and 4 bases from J, the junction kept 4 bases outside the gene matches. The CDR3 is 14 amino acids. Germline assignment: CDR1 LNHDA and CDR2 SQIVND (reference sequence). CDR3 nucleotides: TGTGCCAGTAGTACCCGACAGGGGGGCTATGGCTACACCTTC. Translated: CASSTRQGGYGYTF.

V gene TRBV19 combines with J gene TRBJ2-5; weak D call: TRBD2 (6 bases). V was pared by 3 bases and J by 5 bases, with 10 bases between. Germline CDR1 and CDR2: LNHDA and SQIVND (reference sequence). The CDR3 runs to 13 residues. DNA for the CDR3: TGTGCCAGTAGTATGCCCGGGACTGAGACCCAGTACTTC. It codes for CASSMPGTETQYF.

This clone has only a few counts. This rearrangement joins TRBV19 to TRBJ1-2, with no clear D. Trimming left V 7 bases short and J 4 bases short, with 19 bases between. This CDR3 spans 15 amino acids. Germline CDR1 reads LNHDA; CDR2 reads SQIVND (reference sequence). CDR3 nucleotides: TGTGCCAGTACCCTATCCTTGGCAGCTCCCTATGGCTACACCTTC. Encoded protein: CASTLSLAAPYGYTF.

This clone was counted between two and nine times. This rearrangement joins TRBV7-8 to TRBJ1-5; D remains ambiguous. Germline values: CDR1 SGHVS, CDR2 FQNEAQ. V lost 2 bases and J 6 bases, leaving 14 bases between the germline ends. CDR3 size: 15 residues. This CDR3 is CASSLQGQDGQPQHF. DNA of the CDR3: TGTGCCAGCAGCTTACAAGGGCAAGACGGTCAGCCCCAGCATTTT. Full variable domain (remainder filled in from reference TRBV7-8 and TRBJ1-5): GAGVSQSPRYKVAKRGQDVALRCDPISGHVSLFWYQQALGQGPEFLTYFQNEAQLDKSGLPSDRFFAERPEGSVSTLKIQRTQQEDSAVYLCASSLQGQDGQPQHFGDGTRLSIL.

The CDR3 DNA reads as TGTGCCAGTAGTCCCCGAGGGGGGGCGTTGGAAGTGGGACAGCCCCAGCATTTT. Protein sequence: CASSPRGGALEVGQPQHF. V gene TRBV19 combines with J gene TRBJ1-5; D is possibly TRBD1 (6 bases). Germline values: CDR1 LNHDA, CDR2 SQIVND (reference sequence). The CDR3 is 18 residues long. The V end lost 5 bases, the J end lost 7 bases, and 27 bases lay between the germline ends.

This clone occurred a few times. J is TRBJ1-2 and V is TRBV5-8, with a possible D match to TRBD1 (5 bases). The CDR3 contains 13 residues. Germline CDR1 reads SGHTS; CDR2 reads YDEGEE. Trimming removed 0 bases from V and 5 bases from J, with 8 bases in between. CDR3 sequence reads: CASSLASGYGYTF. As DNA, the CDR3 is TGTGCCAGCAGCTTGGCCTCAGGGTATGGCTACACCTTC. Full variable domain (remainder filled in from reference TRBV5-8 and TRBJ1-2): EAGVTQSPTHLIKTRGQQATLRCSPISGHTSVYWYQQALGLGLQFLLWYDEGEERNRGNFPPRFSGRQFPNYSSELNVNALELEDSALYLCASSLASGYGYTFGSGTRLTVV.